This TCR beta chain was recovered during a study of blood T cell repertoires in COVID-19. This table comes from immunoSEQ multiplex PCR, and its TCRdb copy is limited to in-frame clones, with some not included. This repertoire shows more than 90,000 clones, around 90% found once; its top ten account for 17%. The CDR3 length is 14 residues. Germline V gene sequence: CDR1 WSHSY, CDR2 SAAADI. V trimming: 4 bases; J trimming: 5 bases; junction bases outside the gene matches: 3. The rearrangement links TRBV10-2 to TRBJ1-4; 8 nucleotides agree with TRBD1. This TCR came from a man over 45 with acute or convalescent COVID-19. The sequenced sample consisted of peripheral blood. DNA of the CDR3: TGCGCCAGCAGTGCAGGGGGCTTGAATGAAAAACTGTTTTTT. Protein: CASSAGGLNEKLFF.